This TCR beta chain was found in a study of radiotherapy plus CTLA-4 blockade in lung cancer. Germline V gene lookup returns CDR1 SGHTA and CDR2 FQGNSA. V was trimmed by 11 bases and J by 4 bases, leaving 18 bases between them. The CDR3 covers 14 residues. This clone was found a few times. Its target is unknown. Each patient with chemo-refractory metastatic non-small-cell lung cancer was treated with focal radiation plus CTLA-4 blockade using ipilimumab. TCRdb's copy holds only in-frame clones and misses some; the assay was immunoSEQ multiplex PCR. In the table there are tens of thousands of clones, just under 85% of which are singletons. Study conclusions and caveats: Reported findings show early blood T cell clone dynamics, with interferon-beta, best predicted response. Blood saw expansion of tumor-derived TCR clones after radiotherapy plus ipilimumab.

V is TRBV7-2 and J is TRBJ1-3, with TRBD1 as a possible D gene (6 bases). The receptor was derived from a human donor with non-small cell lung cancer whose response to radiotherapy plus ipilimumab could not be evaluated. This specimen was peripheral blood, taken from a patient treated with radiotherapy plus ipilimumab. The CDR3 bases are TGTGCCGCGACACAACAGGGAGCGGGAAACACCATATATTTT. Translated, it gives CAATQQGAGNTIYF.